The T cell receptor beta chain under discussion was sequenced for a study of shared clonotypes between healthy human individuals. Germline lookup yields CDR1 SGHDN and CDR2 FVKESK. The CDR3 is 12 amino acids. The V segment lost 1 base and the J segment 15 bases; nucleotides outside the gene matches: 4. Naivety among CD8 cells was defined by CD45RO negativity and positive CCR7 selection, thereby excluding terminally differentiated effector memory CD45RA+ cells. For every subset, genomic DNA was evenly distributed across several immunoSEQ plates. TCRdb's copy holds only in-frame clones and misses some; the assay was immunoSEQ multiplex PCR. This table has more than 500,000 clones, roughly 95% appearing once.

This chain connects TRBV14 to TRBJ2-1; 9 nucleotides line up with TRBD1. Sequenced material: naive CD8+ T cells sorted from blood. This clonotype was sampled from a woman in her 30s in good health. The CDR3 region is CASSQGGTGLFF. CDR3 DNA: TGTGCCAGCAGCCAAGGAGGGACAGGGCTGTTCTTC.